This TCR beta chain was recorded in a study of vaccination effects on CD4 cells after COVID-19. Overall study findings and caveats: From healthy vaccinees, only 1 of 255 vaccine-induced clones also reacted to common cold coronaviruses. Pronounced clonal contraction occurred in clones induced by infection and by vaccine late after vaccination. Few convalescent patients were studied, and early post-infection samples were lacking.

CD4+ T cells specific for antigen were expanded with viral peptide pools by the ViraFEST assay before sequencing. Culture proceeded for 9 to 11 days, and CD4+ T cells were then isolated. Absence of prior SARS-CoV-2 infection characterized the vaccine recipients, who showed negative nucleocapsid antibodies. With about 9.8 ug/ml peptides and around 9.9 IU/ml IL-2, 2 million or so PBMC per well were cultured. As concerns this clone: Its antigen is currently unknown.

The repertoire was sequenced with immunoSEQ multiplex PCR; TCRdb's copy has only in-frame clones and lacks some. In the table there are fewer than 30,000 clones, approximately 80% of which are singletons. The CDR3 contains 13 residues. CDR1 is SGHAT and CDR2 is FQNNGV in the germline V gene. Trimming took off 5 bases at V and 5 bases at J, with 12 bases between the two ends. The material sequenced was CD4+ T cells from PBMCs cultured with HCoV-NL63 spike peptides, taken before COVID-19 vaccination. The chain carries TRBV11-2 and TRBJ1-2; D remains unclear. The source of this sequence is a human donor who received a COVID-19 vaccine. The CDR3 protein is CASSAGGRYGYTF. The CDR3 nucleotides are TGTGCCAGCAGCGCAGGCGGCAGATATGGCTACACCTTC.